Each of the 14 T cell receptor beta chains below was sequenced from the same sample in a study of T-cell memory formation after mild COVID-19. Using its own MiXCR run on the 5' RACE reads, TCRdb lists one record per CDR3 protein. The sample holds approximately 150,000 distinct CDR3 sequences, about 6.1% seen once. Input material: PBMCs or a T cell subset sorted from them (not recorded which). The origin of the receptors is an adult woman who had mild COVID-19 (a few samples of this study predate the infection). Cell type and time point are not known.

Many counts were recorded for this clonotype. The gene calls are TRBV4-3 and TRBJ2-1; 13 nucleotides align to TRBD2. Germline CDR1 reads LGHNA; CDR2 reads YSLEER. This CDR3 has 16 amino acids. The V and J ends lost 2 bases and 2 bases, in that order; junction bases with no gene match: 0. The CDR3 here is CASSQTSGRAYNEQFF. CDR3 bases: TGCGCCAGCAGCCAAACTAGCGGGAGGGCCTACAATGAGCAGTTCTTC.

This clonotype appeared a few times. The gene calls are TRBV24-1 and TRBJ2-2, with 8 bases aligning to TRBD2. The CDR3 consists of 16 residues. CDR1 KGHDR and CDR2 SFDVKD come from the germline V gene. Unmatched junction bases numbered 4, after V lost 5 bases and J lost 0 bases. For the CDR3, the DNA is TGTGCCACCAGTGGTACTAGCGGAGCGAACACCGGGGAGCTGTTTTTT. It specifies CATSGTSGANTGELFF.

This clonotype was found many times. The gene calls are TRBV10-3 and TRBJ2-2, with D possibly being TRBD1 (6 bases). The CDR3 is 16 residues long. Trimming removed 4 bases at V and 1 base at J, with 13 bases between. CDR1 is ENHRY, CDR2 SYGVKD, per germline. The CDR3 reads CAISGPSGQNTGELFF. The CDR3 bases are TGTGCCATCAGTGGACCTTCGGGACAGAACACCGGGGAGCTGTTTTTT.

The V gene is TRBV5-4, the J gene TRBJ2-5, with 7 nucleotides matching TRBD1. The CDR3 has 16 amino acids. Per the germline V gene, CDR1 is SGHNT and CDR2 is YYREEE (reference sequence). V shed 0 bases and J 5 bases; nucleotides not matched to a gene: 10. CDR3 in amino acids: CASSLVGTVPRETQYF. For the CDR3, the DNA is TGTGCCAGCAGCTTGGTGGGGACAGTCCCACGGGAGACCCAGTACTTC.

In its sample, this clonotype was seen a few times. This chain uses TRBV9 with TRBJ2-5; 9 positions match TRBD1. The length of the CDR3 is 15 residues. The germline gives CDR1 SGDLS, CDR2 YYNGEE. V was pared by 4 bases and J by 4 bases, with 8 bases of the junction left unmatched. CDR3 residues: CASSTGGSGLETQYF. The CDR3 DNA reads as TGTGCCAGCAGCACAGGGGGCTCGGGTTTAGAGACCCAGTACTTC. Variable domain in full (rest from reference TRBV9 and TRBJ2-5): DSGVTQTPKHLITATGQRVTLRCSPRSGDLSVYWYQQSLDQGLQFLIQYYNGEERAKGNILERFSAQQFPDLHSELNLSSLELGDSALYFCASSTGGSGLETQYFGPGTRLLVL.

The V and J genes are TRBV10-3 and TRBJ2-1; tentative D call: TRBD2 (5 bases). This CDR3 is 16 amino acids long. The germline V gene encodes CDR1 ENHRY and CDR2 SYGVKD. V shed 10 bases and J shed 2 bases, with 21 bases lying between them. The DNA for the CDR3 is TGTGCCACTCCGAGGGCGGCAGCGGAGACCTACAATGAGCAGTTCTTC. As protein: CATPRAAAETYNEQFF.

This clonotype has at least ten counts. J is TRBJ2-2 and V is TRBV5-4, with 7 bases aligning to TRBD2. This CDR3 has 16 residues. The junction had 8 bases not matched to a gene; V was cut back by 4 bases and J by 2 bases. CDR1 and CDR2 from the germline V gene are SGHNT and YYREEE (reference sequence). The CDR3 bases are TGTGCCAGCAGCCCTTTGACTAGCCTCAACACCGGGGAGCTGTTTTTT. It is translated as CASSPLTSLNTGELFF.

DNA for the CDR3: TGTGCCTGGAGTCAATCTACAGGGGATGAGCAGTTCTTC. Its translation: CAWSQSTGDEQFF. The J gene is TRBJ2-1, the V gene TRBV30; 7 bases agree with TRBD1. The CDR3 spans 13 residues. CDR1 and CDR2 (germline): GTSNPN, SVGIG (reference sequence). The V segment lost 2 bases and the J segment 8 bases; nucleotides outside the gene matches: 6.

This clonotype came up many times. J is TRBJ2-6 and V is TRBV12-3 or TRBV12-4; no firm D call. This CDR3 is 14 amino acids long. Trimming cost V 3 bases and J 0 bases, with 3 bases left between them. CDR3 residues: CASSLLSGANVLTF. The CDR3 nucleotides read TGTGCCAGCAGTTTGCTCTCTGGGGCCAACGTCCTGACTTTC.

The chain joins TRBV5-1 to TRBJ1-1; TRBD1 matches 7 bases. The CDR3 has 14 amino acids. Germline values: CDR1 SGHRS, CDR2 YFSETQ. Germline trimming cut 5 bases from V and 2 bases from J; bases unmatched to any gene: 6. CDR3 DNA sequence: TGCGCCAGCAGGATACAGGGGATTAACACTGAAGCTTTCTTT. Its translation: CASRIQGINTEAFF. The variable domain in full, completed from reference TRBV5-1 and TRBJ1-1, reads KAGVTQTPRYLIKTRGQQVTLSCSPISGHRSVSWYQQTPGQGLQFLFEYFSETQRNKGNFPGRFSGRQFSNSRSEMNVSTLELGDSALYLCASRIQGINTEAFFGQGTRLTVV.

This clonotype was counted many times. A read error may account for a junction end that differs from germline. V is TRBV6-4 and J is TRBJ2-3; D perhaps matches TRBD2 (6 bases). CDR3 length: 14 residues. Germline CDR1 and CDR2: MRHNA and SNTAGT. The DNA for the CDR3 is TGTGCCAGCAGTGACTCGTTTTTAGCGGAGATGACTTACTTT. It encodes CASSDSFLAEMTYF.

At least ten counts were recorded for this clonotype. The gene calls are TRBV9 and TRBJ1-2; D is unresolved. V was shortened by 0 bases and J by 7 bases, with 16 bases between the two germline ends. From germline, CDR1 is SGDLS and CDR2 YYNGEE. CDR3 length equals 15 residues. This CDR3 is CASSVVFRRGSGYTF. The CDR3 DNA sequence: TGTGCCAGCAGCGTAGTCTTTAGACGAGGGTCTGGCTACACCTTC.

V and J are TRBV20-1 and TRBJ2-1; perhaps TRBD2 as D (5 bases). The germline V gene has CDR1 DFQATT and CDR2 SNEGSKA (reference sequence). This CDR3 region has 12 residues. The CDR3: CRLGLGSNEQFF. The CDR3 nucleotides are TGCAGGTTAGGACTTGGCAGCAATGAGCAGTTCTTC.

This clonotype came up many times. This chain joins TRBV7-9 and TRBJ2-7; D not resolved. V lost 2 bases to trimming and J lost 1 base, with 9 bases between them. CDR1 and CDR2 (germline): SEHNR, FQNEAQ (reference sequence). This CDR3 has 14 amino acids. CDR3 nucleotides: TGTGCCAGCAGCTTACACGCGGATTCCTACGAGCAGTACTTC. Translated, it gives CASSLHADSYEQYF.